This entry features one TCR beta chain sequence. Methods used by the authors: Reference gene primer amplification gave nucleated cell count estimates. Assay: immunoSEQ multiplex PCR; the TCRdb copy retains only in-frame clones and omits some. V, J and clone size reflect that table, while D and trimming were determined from the DNA. The sample consists of approximately 150,000 clones, 80% of them appearing once. The data derive from a study of blood T cell repertoires in COVID-19. Study background: COVID-19 samples from acute and convalescent phases originated in the United States, Italy and Spain. PBMCs, B-cell-depleted T cells, or T cells provided the cDNA or gDNA that made up the material.

V was pared by 1 base and J by 8 bases, with 9 bases between. The CDR3 contains 13 residues. The germline gives CDR1 MGHRA, CDR2 YSYEKL. The sample taken for sequencing was peripheral blood. The TCR originated in a man aged 70 or older who had recovered from COVID-19. The V gene is TRBV4-1, the J gene TRBJ2-1; maybe TRBD2 (5 bases). The CDR3 reads CASSQVLADEQFF. CDR3 nucleotides: TGCGCCAGCAGCCAAGTCCTAGCCGATGAGCAGTTCTTC.